This TCR beta chain was captured in a study of beta chain features in type 1 diabetes. Study-wide background: Comparable age, gender and cell yields were observed in patients relative to healthy donors. Notes on the study in general: Significant though moderate, a shortening of TCRB CDR3s appeared in all four CD4+ subsets of Type 1 diabetes patients. Naive, central memory and Treg TCRB repertoires appeared more alike in patients than in healthy donors. VDJ junctions from patients with type 1 diabetes contained fewer insertions and more deletions.

Germline lookup yields CDR1 SEHNR and CDR2 FQNEAQ (reference sequence). V lost 3 bases and J 4 bases, leaving 11 bases between the germline ends. The length of the CDR3 is 14 residues. Reverse transcription of all isolated RNA meant that expressed TCRB transcripts were sequenced. Profiled with immunoSEQ multiplex PCR; TCRdb holds only in-frame clones, not every one. The data show fewer than 900,000 clones, roughly 17% seen once. There are a few counts of this clone. Its antigen is still unknown. Source material: naive CD4+ T cells from blood. This clonotype originated in a woman aged 18-29 years in good health. V is TRBV7-9 and J is TRBJ2-3, with D maybe TRBD1 (5 bases). The CDR3 nucleotides are TGTGCCAGCAGCTTGACAGCTGTCGCAGATACGCAGTATTTT. Translating gives CASSLTAVADTQYF.